The 19 T cell receptor beta chains below were found in one sample sequenced in a study of early T cells in non-severe SARS-CoV-2 infection. MiXCR, applied by TCRdb to the 5' RACE reads, yields one record per CDR3 protein. Here the sample spans about 50,000 distinct CDR3 sequences, around 10% being singletons. The specimen comprised whole blood, sampled at baseline. The source of these receptors is an adult who was a healthcare worker with PCR-confirmed SARS-CoV-2 infection or an uninfected control (not recorded which).

The J gene is TRBJ2-3, the V gene TRBV28; no clear D. The V end lost 3 bases, the J end lost 0 bases, and 10 bases lay between the germline ends. Germline CDR1 is MDHEN and CDR2 is SYDVKM. The CDR3 covers 15 residues. The CDR3 sequence: CASSLEALSTDTQYF. CDR3 coding DNA: TGTGCCAGCAGTTTGGAAGCGCTTAGCACAGATACGCAGTATTTT.

V usage is TRBV29-1 and J usage is TRBJ2-3; 11 bases line up with TRBD2. This CDR3 contains 15 residues. Germline V gives CDR1 SQVTM, CDR2 ANQGSEA. Trimming removed 5 bases from V and 3 bases from J; junction bases left unmatched: 7. CDR3 residues: CSVILTSGNTDTQYF. The DNA of the CDR3 is TGCAGCGTTATACTGACTAGCGGGAATACAGATACGCAGTATTTT.

V usage is TRBV30 and J usage is TRBJ1-1; 7 positions match TRBD1. V dropped 4 bases and J dropped 4; count of bases not matched to a gene: 9. Germline V CDR1 and CDR2: GTSNPN, SVGIG (reference sequence). This CDR3 has 14 residues. This CDR3 is CAWTQGTEFTEAFF. In nucleotides, the CDR3 is TGTGCCTGGACGCAGGGGACAGAGTTCACTGAAGCTTTCTTT.

This clonotype was observed many times. The rearrangement joins TRBV6-6 to TRBJ1-3; 7 bases are a match to TRBD1. The CDR3 length is 16 residues. Germline V CDR1 and CDR2: MNHNY, SVGAGI (reference sequence). With V trimmed by 6 bases and J by 2 bases, 10 bases remained unmatched. The CDR3, as DNA: TGTGCCAGCAGACCCGACAGGGCAATTCCTGGAAACACCATATATTTT. Amino acid sequence: CASRPDRAIPGNTIYF.

This clonotype appeared many times. CDR3 sequence (DNA): TGTGCCACCAGCAGCGGGACAGGGGACTACAATGAGCAGTTCTTC. It specifies CATSSGTGDYNEQFF. The chain is built from TRBV15 and TRBJ2-1; 10 nucleotides match TRBD1. Germline CDR1 and CDR2: LNHNV and YYDKDF (reference sequence). V shed 3 bases, J shed 3 bases, and the junction held 2 bases outside the gene matches. This CDR3 has 15 amino acids.

The DNA of the CDR3 is TGTGCCAGTAGTACACAGGGGGCCCAAAACATTCAGTACTTC. Translation gives CASSTQGAQNIQYF. The chain employs TRBV19 and TRBJ2-4; 9 bases match TRBD1. This CDR3 contains 14 residues. Unmatched junction bases numbered 3, after V lost 4 bases and J lost 5 bases. The germline CDR1 and CDR2 sequences are LNHDA and SQIVND (reference sequence).

V is TRBV28 and J is TRBJ2-7; 7 nucleotides line up with TRBD1. The germline gives CDR1 MDHEN, CDR2 SYDVKM. V lost 2 bases and J lost 0; bases outside the gene matches: 4. The CDR3 is made up of 15 amino acids. CDR3 coding DNA: TGTGCCAGCAGTTTAAACGCAGGGGGCTCCTACGAGCAGTACTTC. Protein sequence: CASSLNAGGSYEQYF. The full variable domain, completed using reference TRBV28 and TRBJ2-7, is DVKVTQSSRYLVKRTGEKVFLECVQDMDHENMFWYRQDPGLGLRLIYFSYDVKMKEKGDIPEGYSVSREKKERFSLILESASTNQTSMYLCASSLNAGGSYEQYFGPGTRLTVT.

This clonotype occurred many times. This chain joins TRBV29-1 and TRBJ2-3; D assignment may be TRBD1 or TRBD2 (5 bases each). CDR1 and CDR2 from the germline V gene are SQVTM and ANQGSEA. The CDR3 spans 13 residues. V was trimmed by 7 bases and J by 6 bases, leaving 17 bases between them. CDR3 loop: CSDTRGQGDTQYF. CDR3 DNA sequence: TGCAGCGATACCCGGGGCCAGGGCGATACGCAGTATTTT.

This clonotype was picked up a small number of times. The chain joins TRBV12-3 or TRBV12-4 to TRBJ1-5, with 12 bases identical to TRBD1. The V and J ends lost 6 bases and 7 bases, in that order; junction bases with no gene match: 10. The CDR3 totals 16 residues. The CDR3 here is CASSSPGTGGGQPQHF. CDR3 nucleotides: TGTGCCAGCAGCTCCCCGGGGACAGGGGGCGGGCAGCCCCAGCATTTT.

This clonotype appeared many times. This chain connects TRBV27 to TRBJ1-1; D uncertain. Trimming left V 2 bases short and J 8 bases short, with 6 bases between. Germline loops: CDR1 MNHEY, CDR2 SMNVEV (reference sequence). The CDR3 totals 11 residues. Here the CDR3 DNA reads TGTGCCAGCAGTTTACGTGGCGAAGCTTTCTTT. Translated, it gives CASSLRGEAFF.

This clonotype was counted between two and nine times. The J gene is TRBJ2-5, the V gene TRBV18; no reliable D call. The germline V gene has CDR1 KGHSH and CDR2 LQKENI. The V end was cut by 1 base, the J end by 2 bases, with 5 bases between. This CDR3 spans 13 amino acids. CDR3 sequence reads: CASSPLGQETQYF. In DNA, the CDR3 is TGTGCCAGCTCACCACTCGGGCAAGAGACCCAGTACTTC.

This clonotype was picked up many times. The rearrangement joins TRBV7-6 to TRBJ1-1; D gene unclear. Germline V gene data show CDR1 as SGHVS and CDR2 as FNYEAQ. V was clipped by 6 bases and J by 1 base, with 9 bases between them. CDR3 length: 13 amino acids. CDR3 residues: CASSMDRNTEAFF. CDR3 nucleotide sequence: TGTGCCAGCAGTATGGACCGGAACACTGAAGCTTTCTTT.

This clonotype was seen ten or more times. The chain combines TRBV20-1 with TRBJ2-3; no definite D call. This CDR3 comprises 13 residues. Trimming cost V 0 bases and J 4 bases, with 8 bases left between them. Germline values: CDR1 DFQATT, CDR2 SNEGSKA (reference sequence). CDR3 amino acids: CSARDRTPDTQYF. CDR3 nucleotides: TGCAGTGCTAGAGATCGGACCCCAGATACGCAGTATTTT.

This chain links TRBV6-6 with TRBJ1-3; a possible D gene is TRBD1 (5 bases). The V end was cut by 2 bases, the J end by 0 bases, with 8 bases between. The CDR3 runs 15 residues. Per germline, CDR1 MNHNY and CDR2 SVGAGI (reference sequence). The CDR3 spells CASSYGTLSGNTIYF. The DNA of the CDR3 is TGTGCCAGCAGTTACGGGACCCTCTCTGGAAACACCATATATTTT.

This rearrangement joins TRBV2 to TRBJ2-7; D might be TRBD1 (6 bases). Germline CDR1 reads SNHLY; CDR2 reads FYNNEI. V was pared by 2 bases and J by 0 bases, with 8 bases between. There are 14 residues in the CDR3. DNA for the CDR3: TGTGCCAGCAGTGAACAGGGGAGCTCCTACGAGCAGTACTTC. This translates into CASSEQGSSYEQYF. The variable domain in full, completed from reference TRBV2 and TRBJ2-7, reads EPEVTQTPSHQVTQMGQEVILRCVPISNHLYFYWYRQILGQKVEFLVSFYNNEISEKSEIFDDQFSVERPDGSNFTLKIRSTKLEDSAMYFCASSEQGSSYEQYFGPGTRLTVT.

As concerns this clonotype: Germline is not matched at one junction end, which may reflect a read error. The gene calls are TRBV10-3 and TRBJ1-6; no clear D gene. This CDR3 spans 11 amino acids. The germline CDR1 and CDR2 sequences are ENHRY and SYGVKD. The CDR3 sequence: CTRNGNSPLHF. The CDR3 DNA is TGCACGCGCAACGGAAATTCACCCCTCCACTTT.

This clonotype was seen a few times. This sequence joins TRBV28 and TRBJ2-5, with TRBD1 identical over 7 bases. This CDR3 is 15 amino acids long. The ends lost 6 bases at V and 5 bases at J; junction bases unmatched: 12. Germline CDR1 reads MDHEN; CDR2 reads SYDVKM. DNA of the CDR3: TGTGCCAGCAGCCAACCGACAGGGACGGGGGAGACCCAGTACTTC. Protein product: CASSQPTGTGETQYF.

This clonotype was seen many times. The chain joins TRBV7-9 to TRBJ1-4; D call uncertain. From germline, CDR1 is SEHNR and CDR2 FQNEAQ (reference sequence). CDR3 length equals 12 residues. V shed 2 bases and J shed 14 bases, with 12 bases lying between them. CDR3 DNA: TGTGCCAGCAGCTTATTAGAGGGAGGCCTGTTTTTT. Translating it yields CASSLLEGGLFF.

Here the CDR3 reads CASSLAPGQGTEAFF. The CDR3 region has the DNA TGTGCCAGCAGCTTAGCCCCGGGACAGGGCACTGAAGCTTTCTTT. The genes are TRBV7-2 and TRBJ1-1; 9 positions agree with TRBD1. V was pared by 0 bases and J by 4 bases, with 3 bases of the junction left unmatched. Germline CDR1 and CDR2: SGHTA and FQGNSA. The CDR3 is 15 residues long.